This T cell receptor beta chain was identified in a study of T cell repertoires in cytomegalovirus infection. Study information: Both CMV infection and a matching HLA type were indicated by public TCR beta signatures.

V dropped 5 bases and J dropped 8; count of bases not matched to a gene: 9. Germline assignment: CDR1 SGHTA and CDR2 FQGNSA. This CDR3 is 16 amino acids long. TCRdb ran MiXCR on the reads and lists one entry per CDR3 protein. The data show 250,000 to 300,000 distinct CDR3 sequences, roughly 15% seen once. General observations from the study: CMV-specific HLA-C-restricted TCR beta clonotypes dominated the ex vivo response. Based on cumulative public TCR beta family frequency, carriers of CMV plus the relevant HLA were identified.

This clonotype came up many times. Its target is unknown. This clonotype originated in a human donor in good health (CMV status not recorded). Some clones in this sample may be carry-over from other donors' samples. The sequenced sample consisted of PBMCs. This chain connects TRBV7-2 to TRBJ2-1, with 13 bases matching TRBD2. CDR3 residues: CASSTVTLAGGDEQFF. The CDR3 nucleotides read TGTGCCAGCAGCACCGTGACACTAGCGGGGGGGGATGAGCAGTTCTTC.